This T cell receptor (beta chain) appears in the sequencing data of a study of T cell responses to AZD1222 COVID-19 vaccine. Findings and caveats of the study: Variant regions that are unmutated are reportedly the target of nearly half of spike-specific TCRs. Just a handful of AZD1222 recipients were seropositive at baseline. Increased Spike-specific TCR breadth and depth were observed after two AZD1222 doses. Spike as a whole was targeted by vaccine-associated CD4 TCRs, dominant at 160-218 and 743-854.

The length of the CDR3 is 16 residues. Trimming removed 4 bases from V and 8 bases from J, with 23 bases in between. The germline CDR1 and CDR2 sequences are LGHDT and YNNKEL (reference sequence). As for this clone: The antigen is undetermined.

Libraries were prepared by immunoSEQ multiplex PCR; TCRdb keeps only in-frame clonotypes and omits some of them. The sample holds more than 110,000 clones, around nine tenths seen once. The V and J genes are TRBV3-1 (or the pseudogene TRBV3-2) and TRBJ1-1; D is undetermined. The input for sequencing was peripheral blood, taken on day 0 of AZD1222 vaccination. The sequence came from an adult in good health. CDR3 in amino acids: CASSRLPPDGKEEAFF. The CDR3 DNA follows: TGTGCCAGCAGCCGCCTACCTCCAGATGGGAAGGAAGAAGCTTTCTTT.